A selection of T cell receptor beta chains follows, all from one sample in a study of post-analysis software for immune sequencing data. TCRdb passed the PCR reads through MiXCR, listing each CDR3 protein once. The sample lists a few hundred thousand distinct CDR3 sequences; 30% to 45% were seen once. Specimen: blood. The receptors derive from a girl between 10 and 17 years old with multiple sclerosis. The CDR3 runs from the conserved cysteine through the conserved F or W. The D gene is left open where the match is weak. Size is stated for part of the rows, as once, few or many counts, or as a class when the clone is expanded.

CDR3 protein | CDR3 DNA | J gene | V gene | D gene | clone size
CASSLEGDRPAYEQYF | TGTGCCAGCAGCTTAGAAGGGGACAGGCCAGCCTACGAGCAGTACTTC | TRBJ2-7 | TRBV7-6 | TRBD1 | .
CASSNTGSQEQYF | TGCGCCAGCAGCAATACAGGGTCGCAAGAGCAGTACTTC | TRBJ2-5 | TRBV5-1 | . | few
CASSLTETGAFF | TGTGCCAGCAGTCTCACAGAAACTGGAGCTTTCTTT | TRBJ1-1 | TRBV12-3/TRBV12-4 | . | .
CATSDAQLGEDTQYF | TGTGCCACCAGTGACGCACAGTTGGGGGAAGATACGCAGTATTTT | TRBJ2-3 | TRBV24-1 | . | .
CSARADQTGEKTQYF | TGCAGTGCTAGAGCCGATCAGACAGGGGAAAAGACCCAGTACTTC | TRBJ2-5 | TRBV20-1 | TRBD1 | .
CASSQGGAGVTGELFF | TGTGCCAGCAGCCAAGGTGGAGCGGGCGTCACCGGGGAGCTGTTTTTT | TRBJ2-2 | TRBV3-1 | . | .
CASSSTGNGNQPQHF | TGTGCCAGCAGCTCCACAGGGAACGGCAATCAGCCCCAGCATTTT | TRBJ1-5 | TRBV7-8 | . | .
CASSFLAGGPSSYNEQFF | TGTGCCAGCAGTTTCCTAGCGGGGGGCCCGAGCTCCTACAATGAGCAGTTCTTC | TRBJ2-1 | TRBV6-5 | TRBD2 | few
CASRNRDQYEQYF | TGTGCCAGCAGGAACCGGGACCAGTACGAGCAGTACTTC | TRBJ2-7 | TRBV28 | . | .
CASSPKTGSGEQYF | TGCGCCAGCAGCCCCAAGACTGGGTCGGGCGAGCAGTACTTC | TRBJ2-7 | TRBV5-1 | . | .
CSVGRTGLGEQYF | TGCAGCGTTGGGAGGACAGGGCTTGGCGAGCAGTACTTC | TRBJ2-7 | TRBV29-1 | TRBD1 | .
CASGREVEKLFF | TGTGCCAGCGGCAGGGAGGTTGAAAAACTGTTTTTT | TRBJ1-4 | TRBV7-9 | . | few
CSVGTGDTEAFF | TGCAGCGTCGGGACAGGGGACACTGAAGCTTTCTTT | TRBJ1-1 | TRBV29-1 | TRBD1 | .
CSALPPGLQPQHF | TGCAGTGCTTTACCCCCGGGCTTACAGCCCCAGCATTTT | TRBJ1-5 | TRBV20-1 | . | many
CASSYSSVATYEQYF | TGTGCCAGCAGTTACTCATCTGTAGCAACCTACGAGCAGTACTTC | TRBJ2-7 | TRBV6-5 | . | .
CASSLLEGQPQHF | TGTGCCAGCAGTTTATTGGAGGGTCAGCCCCAGCATTTT | TRBJ1-5 | TRBV7-2 | . | .
CASSPRYSGANVLTF | TGTGCCAGCAGCCCCAGGTACTCTGGGGCCAACGTCCTGACTTTC | TRBJ2-6 | TRBV3-1 | . | few
CASSLRDSISYEQYF | TGTGCCAGCAGCTTAAGGGACAGCATCTCCTACGAGCAGTACTTC | TRBJ2-7 | TRBV7-6 | TRBD1 | .
CASSPRDNQPQHF | TGTGCCAGCAGCCCCAGGGACAATCAGCCCCAGCATTTT | TRBJ1-5 | TRBV6-2/TRBV6-3 | . | .
CASGPRLADTQYF | TGTGCTAGTGGTCCCCGACTAGCAGATACGCAGTATTTT | TRBJ2-3 | TRBV12-5 | . | .
CASGPAGHTEAFF | TGTGCCAGCGGGCCGGCGGGTCACACTGAAGCTTTCTTT | TRBJ1-1 | TRBV6-6 | . | many
CASSTPRVYSNQPQHF | TGTGCCAGCTCAACACCCAGGGTTTATAGCAATCAGCCCCAGCATTTT | TRBJ1-5 | TRBV6-2/TRBV6-3 | . | .
CSQDRDRPYTEQYF | TGCAGTCAGGACCGGGACAGGCCATATACCGAGCAGTACTTC | TRBJ2-7 | TRBV20-1 | TRBD1 | .
CSAAGLAGAYEQYF | TGCAGTGCCGCCGGACTAGCGGGAGCCTACGAGCAGTACTTC | TRBJ2-7 | TRBV20-1 | TRBD2 | .
CASSFLRVAGDMDEQFF | TGTGCCAGCAGTTTCCTCCGGGTAGCGGGGGACATGGATGAGCAGTTCTTC | TRBJ2-1 | TRBV27 | TRBD2 | .
CASSLLWGETQYF | TGTGCCAGCAGCCTACTGTGGGGTGAGACCCAGTACTTC | TRBJ2-5 | TRBV12-3/TRBV12-4 | . | .
CSGGAGSTDTQYF | TGCAGTGGGGGGGCGGGGAGCACAGATACGCAGTATTTT | TRBJ2-3 | TRBV20-1 | . | once
CATSGGDYGYTF | TGTGCCACCAGCGGGGGAGACTATGGCTACACCTTC | TRBJ1-2 | TRBV15 | . | few
CASSLVGFAVQVNSYNEQFF | TGTGCCAGCAGCTTAGTCGGTTTCGCCGTTCAGGTCAATTCCTACAATGAGCAGTTCTTC | TRBJ2-1 | TRBV7-2 | . | .
CASSARDRPTGELFF | TGTGCCAGCAGTGCAAGGGACAGGCCCACCGGGGAGCTGTTTTTT | TRBJ2-2 | TRBV12-3/TRBV12-4 | TRBD1 | .
CASSPIAGGTEAFF | TGTGCCAGCAGCCCTATCGCAGGGGGCACTGAAGCTTTCTTT | TRBJ1-1 | TRBV12-3/TRBV12-4 | TRBD1 | few
CSASGSQETQYF | TGCAGCGCCTCGGGCAGCCAAGAGACCCAGTACTTC | TRBJ2-5 | TRBV29-1 | . | few
CACSVRGENTEAFF | TGTGCCTGCAGCGTAAGGGGAGAGAACACTGAAGCTTTCTTT | TRBJ1-1 | TRBV3-1 | . | .
CASSHPWKGARGYTF | TGCGCCAGCAGCCACCCCTGGAAGGGGGCGAGAGGCTACACCTTC | TRBJ1-2 | TRBV4-1 | TRBD1 | few
CASSTQRRDEQFF | TGTGCCAGCAGCACACAACGCAGGGATGAGCAGTTCTTC | TRBJ2-1 | TRBV6-5 | . | .
CASREGPYNSPLHF | TGTGCCAGCCGGGAGGGCCCCTATAATTCACCCCTCCACTTT | TRBJ1-6 | TRBV4-2 | . | .
CASSLDLGTRAFF | TGTGCCAGCAGCTTAGATCTAGGGACACGGGCTTTCTTT | TRBJ1-1 | TRBV11-2 | . | .